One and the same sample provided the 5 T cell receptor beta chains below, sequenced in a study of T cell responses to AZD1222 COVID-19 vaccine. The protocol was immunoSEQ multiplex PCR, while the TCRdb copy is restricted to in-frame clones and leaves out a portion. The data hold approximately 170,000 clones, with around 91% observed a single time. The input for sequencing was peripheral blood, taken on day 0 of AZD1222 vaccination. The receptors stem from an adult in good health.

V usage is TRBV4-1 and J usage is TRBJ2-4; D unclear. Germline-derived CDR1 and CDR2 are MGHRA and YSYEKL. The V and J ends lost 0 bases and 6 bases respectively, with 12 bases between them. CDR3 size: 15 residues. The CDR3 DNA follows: TGCGCCAGCAGCCAAGACGTATGGGGTTTAAACATTCAGTACTTC. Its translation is CASSQDVWGLNIQYF.

CDR3 bases: TGTGCCACCAGTGAATGGGACAGGGCTAGCAATCAGCCCCAGCATTTT. Translating it yields CATSEWDRASNQPQHF. V usage is TRBV24-1 and J usage is TRBJ1-5; 9 nucleotides align to TRBD1. V lost 4 bases to trimming and J lost 0 bases; unmatched junction nucleotides: 3. This CDR3 is built from 16 residues. CDR1 is KGHDR, CDR2 SFDVKD, per germline.

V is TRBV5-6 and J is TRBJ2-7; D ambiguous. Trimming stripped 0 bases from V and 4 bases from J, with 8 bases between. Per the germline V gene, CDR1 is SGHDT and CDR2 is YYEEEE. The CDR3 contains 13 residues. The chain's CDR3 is CASSLGIDYEQYV. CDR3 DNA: TGTGCCAGCAGCTTGGGGATCGATTACGAGCAGTACGTC.

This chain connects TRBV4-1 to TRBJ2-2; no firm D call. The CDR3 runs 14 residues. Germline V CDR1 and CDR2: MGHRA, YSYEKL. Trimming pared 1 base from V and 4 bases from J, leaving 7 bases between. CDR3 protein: CASSQGGITGELFF. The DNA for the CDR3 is TGCGCCAGCAGCCAAGGGGGAATCACCGGGGAGCTGTTTTTT.

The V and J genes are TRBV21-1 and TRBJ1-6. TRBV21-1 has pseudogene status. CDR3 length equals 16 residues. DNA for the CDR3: TGTGCCAGCAGCAAAGTCGGGGGAGCGGCCAATTCACCCCTCCACTTT. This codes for CASSKVGGAANSPLHF.